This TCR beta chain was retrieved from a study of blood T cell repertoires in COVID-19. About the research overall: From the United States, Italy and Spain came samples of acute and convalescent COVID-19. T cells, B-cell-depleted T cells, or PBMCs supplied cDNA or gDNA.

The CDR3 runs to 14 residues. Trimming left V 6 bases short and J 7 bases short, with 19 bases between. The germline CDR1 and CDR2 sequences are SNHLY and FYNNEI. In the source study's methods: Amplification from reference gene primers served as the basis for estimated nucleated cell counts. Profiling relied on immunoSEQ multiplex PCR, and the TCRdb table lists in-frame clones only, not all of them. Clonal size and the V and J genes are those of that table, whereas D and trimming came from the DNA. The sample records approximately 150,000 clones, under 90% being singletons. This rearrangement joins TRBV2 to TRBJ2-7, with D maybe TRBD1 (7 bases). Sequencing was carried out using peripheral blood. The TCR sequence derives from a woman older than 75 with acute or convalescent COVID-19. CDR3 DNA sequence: TGTGCCAGCAGCCAGGGGGGTACCTACGAGGAGCAGTACTTC. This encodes CASSQGGTYEEQYF. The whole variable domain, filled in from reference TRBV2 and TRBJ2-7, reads EPEVTQTPSHQVTQMGQEVILRCVPISNHLYFYWYRQILGQKVEFLVSFYNNEISEKSEIFDDQFSVERPDGSNFTLKIRSTKLEDSAMYFCASSQGGTYEEQYFGPGTRLTVT.